The clone carrying this TCR beta chain has ten or more counts. These data are taken from a study of regulatory T cells in long-lasting Graves disease. V gave up 6 bases and J gave up 0 bases, with 8 bases separating them. Germline V gene sequence: CDR1 SNHLY, CDR2 FYNNEI. The CDR3 runs to 13 residues. Combining iRepertoire HTBI primers with Arm-PCR of CDR3 regions, the authors built TCR beta libraries. TCRdb recomputed calls from the multiplex PCR reads with MiXCR, one row per CDR3 protein. Of under 700,000 distinct CDR3 sequences in the sample, around 15% were seen once. Time point: newly diagnosed GD, antithyroid drugs for less than 3 months. The TCR library was prepared using RNA isolated from PBMCs. Approximately 10-milliliter peripheral blood samples went into EDTA tubes. These records were also assigned to another study, of T cells in Graves' hyperthyroidism and ophthalmopathy.

Here the sequenced sample was peripheral blood mononuclear cells (PBMCs), taken at new diagnosis, from a patient treated with antithyroid drugs. The receptor comes from a woman in her forties or fifties with Graves disease. The rearrangement joins TRBV2 to TRBJ1-1; D not certain. CDR3 protein: CASSTLLNTEAFF. CDR3 in DNA: TGTGCCAGCAGCACCCTCTTGAACACTGAAGCTTTCTTT.